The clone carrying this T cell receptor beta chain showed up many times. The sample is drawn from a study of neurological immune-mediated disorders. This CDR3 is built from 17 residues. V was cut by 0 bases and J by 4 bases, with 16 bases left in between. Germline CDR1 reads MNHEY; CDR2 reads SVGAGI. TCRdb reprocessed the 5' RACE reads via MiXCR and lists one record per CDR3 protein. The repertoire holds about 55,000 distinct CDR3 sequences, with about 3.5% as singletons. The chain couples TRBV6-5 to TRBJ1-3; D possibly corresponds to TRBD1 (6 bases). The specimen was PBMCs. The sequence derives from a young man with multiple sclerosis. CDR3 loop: CASSYSPTGAGGNTIYF. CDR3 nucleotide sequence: TGTGCCAGCAGTTACTCGCCAACGGGGGCTGGCGGAAACACCATATATTTT.